This T cell receptor (beta chain) was found in a study of cytomegalovirus exposure and HLA in healthy donors (dated by TCRdb to 2017 to 2019). Regarding the study in general: The 670 or so repertoires of the first cohort and the 110 or so validation repertoires were produced on the same platform, according to a later analysis. The study aimed to test whether cataloging public T cell receptors could reveal signatures of past pathogen exposure. In addition to the first cohort of roughly 670 subjects, a separate validation cohort of approximately 130 different subjects was used. High-throughput TCR immunosequencing, statistical association of individual TCRs with disease status, and machine learning were combined to predict cytomegalovirus infection status.

The library was made by the immunoSEQ multiplex PCR assay. As for the original processing: To diagnose cytomegalovirus status from the catalog of TCR beta chain sequences, a statistical classification framework was built. TCRdb carries this immuneACCESS record with in-frame sequences only. Its versions omit some clonotypes, under half of them owing to an unresolved V gene in the studies checked, with the rest unexplained. That table furnishes V, J and clone size, whereas the DNA furnished D and trimming. The table for this sample lists over 150,000 clones; 75% to 90% of them were counted only once. Clones ranked in the top ten supply about 22% of the sample. Compared with germline, V lacks 7 bases and J lacks 3 bases; bases without a gene match: 6. CDR1 and CDR2, looked up from the germline V gene, are MGHDK and SYGVNS. Its CDR3 holds 13 amino acids, cysteine through phenylalanine. Of the read, only the CDR3 DNA is kept; its 39 bases are in frame from base 1.

Donors formed part of the validation cohort, which comprised some 120 subjects and was distinct from the first cohort of 666 subjects. The paper as a whole reports these results and caveats: The authors suggested that the approach could potentially be generalized to other disease states and immunological phenotypes. Three of the identified cytomegalovirus-associated TCR beta chains were confirmed in vitro to be specific for cytomegalovirus antigens. Most TCR sequences were observed very rarely across donors, whereas some public TCRs were present in many individuals. The classifier was reported to diagnose cytomegalovirus status with high specificity and sensitivity in both the original cohort and the validation cohort. The study listed 170 or so TCR beta chains as associated with cytomegalovirus. In a later analysis, TCRs clustered in the first cohort were found to also tend to co-occur in the approximately 120 validation repertoires, with approximately 93% of cluster scores above 0. A later analysis had no HLA typing for the validation cohort, so co-occurrence there was scored across all 110 or so repertoires.

For this clone: There is no known antigen for this receptor. No base-level quality is on record; no much larger clone is a single base apart.

The source is a man between 18 and 29 years old in good health and CMV-seropositive. Sequenced: PBMCs. Here the chain combines TRBV25-1 and TRBJ2-7; 7 bases in the junction line up with TRBD1. The nucleotides read TGTGCCAGCAAGGGGGCGGTCTACTACGAGCAGTACTTC. Its coded protein is CASKGAVYYEQYF.